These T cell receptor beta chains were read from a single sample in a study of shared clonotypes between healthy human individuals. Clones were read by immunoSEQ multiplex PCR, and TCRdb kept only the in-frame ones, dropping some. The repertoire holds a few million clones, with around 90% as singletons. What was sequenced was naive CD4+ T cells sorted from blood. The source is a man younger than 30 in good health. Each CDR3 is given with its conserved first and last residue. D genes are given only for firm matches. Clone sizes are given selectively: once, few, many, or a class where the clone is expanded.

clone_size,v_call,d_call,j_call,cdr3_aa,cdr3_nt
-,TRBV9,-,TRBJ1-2,CASSVAGNYGYTF,TGTGCCAGCAGCGTAGCAGGGAACTATGGCTACACCTTC
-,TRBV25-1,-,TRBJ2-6,CASSEADAGANVLTF,TGTGCCAGCAGTGAGGCTGACGCTGGGGCCAACGTCCTGACTTTC
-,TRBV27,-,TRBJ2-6,CASRFNGDNQGPGANVLTF,TGTGCCAGCCGTTTTAACGGGGACAATCAGGGTCCTGGGGCCAACGTCCTGACTTTC
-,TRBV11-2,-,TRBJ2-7,CASSKPHTGEQYF,TGTGCCAGCAGCAAGCCCCACACGGGCGAGCAGTACTTC
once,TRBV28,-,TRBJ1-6,CASRRAGSSYNSPLHF,TGTGCCAGTCGGCGGGCAGGGAGCTCCTATAATTCACCCCTCCACTTT
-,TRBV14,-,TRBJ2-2,CASSPPGHNTGELFF,TGTGCCAGCAGCCCACCGGGACACAACACCGGGGAGCTGTTTTTT
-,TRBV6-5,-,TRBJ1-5,CASRDTNNQPQHF,TGTGCCAGCAGGGACACTAACAATCAGCCCCAGCATTTT
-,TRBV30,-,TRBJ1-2,CAWAAGYGYTF,TGTGCCTGGGCAGCCGGATATGGCTACACCTTC
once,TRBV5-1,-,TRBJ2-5,CASSVGWRVETQYF,TGCGCCAGCAGCGTGGGGTGGAGGGTTGAGACCCAGTACTTC
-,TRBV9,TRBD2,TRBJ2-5,CASSVTAGAETQYF,TGTGCCAGCAGCGTCACAGCGGGAGCAGAGACCCAGTACTTC
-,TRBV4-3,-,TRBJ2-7,CASSQTGHFYEQYF,TGCGCCAGCAGCCAAACGGGACACTTCTACGAGCAGTACTTC
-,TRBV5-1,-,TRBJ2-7,CASSLDEGNYEQYF,TGCGCCAGCAGCTTGGATGAAGGCAACTACGAGCAGTACTTC
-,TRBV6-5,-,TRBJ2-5,CASSPSLPRETQYF,TGTGCCAGCAGCCCGTCCCTTCCTAGGGAGACCCAGTACTTC
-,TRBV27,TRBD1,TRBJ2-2,CASSLKGTGGTGELFF,TGTGCCAGCAGTTTAAAGGGGACAGGGGGCACCGGGGAGCTGTTTTTT
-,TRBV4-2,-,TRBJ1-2,CASSQEAGAGYGYTF,TGTGCCAGCAGCCAAGAAGCAGGGGCGGGCTATGGCTACACCTTC
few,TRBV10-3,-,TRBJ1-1,CAISEGGEAFF,TGTGCCATCAGTGAGGGGGGTGAAGCTTTCTTT
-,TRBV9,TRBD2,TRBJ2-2,CASSPLAGGDGELFF,TGTGCCAGCAGCCCTCTAGCGGGAGGGGACGGGGAGCTGTTTTTT
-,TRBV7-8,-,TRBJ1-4,CASSRDTSTNEKLFF,TGTGCCAGCAGCAGAGACACCTCAACTAATGAAAAACTGTTTTTT
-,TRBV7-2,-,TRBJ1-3,CASSLGTASGNTIYF,TGTGCCAGCAGCTTAGGGACGGCCTCTGGAAACACCATATATTTT
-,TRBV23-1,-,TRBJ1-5,CASSQSRVPGNQPQHF,TGCGCCAGCAGTCAATCTAGAGTACCGGGCAATCAGCCCCAGCATTTT
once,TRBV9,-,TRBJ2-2,CASSGSSGWGNGELFF,TGTGCCAGCAGCGGGAGCTCTGGTTGGGGGAACGGGGAGCTGTTTTTT
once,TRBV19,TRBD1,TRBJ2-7,CASSAGTGASYEQYF,TGTGCCAGTAGTGCCGGGACAGGGGCTTCCTACGAGCAGTACTTC
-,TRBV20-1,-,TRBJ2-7,CSASRGAEQYF,TGCAGTGCTAGTAGGGGGGCCGAGCAGTACTTC
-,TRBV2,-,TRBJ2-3,CASRKESGSTDTQYF,TGTGCCAGCAGGAAAGAAAGCGGGAGCACAGATACGCAGTATTTT
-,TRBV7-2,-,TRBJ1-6,CASSPYDRQGPLHF,TGTGCCAGCAGCCCCTATGACAGGCAAGGTCCCCTCCACTTT
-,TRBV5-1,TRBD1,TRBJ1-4,CASSLIAGGGEKLFF,TGCGCCAGCAGCTTAATAGCAGGGGGCGGTGAAAAACTGTTTTTT
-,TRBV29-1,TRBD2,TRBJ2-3,CSAGTSSDTQYF,TGCAGCGCCGGGACTAGCTCCGATACGCAGTATTTT
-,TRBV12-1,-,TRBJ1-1,CASSFPHPRNTEAFF,TGTGCCAGCAGCTTTCCTCACCCACGAAACACTGAAGCTTTCTTT
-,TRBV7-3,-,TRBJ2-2,CASSLEGLKNTGELFF,TGTGCCAGCAGCCTCGAAGGACTTAAAAACACCGGGGAGCTGTTTTTT
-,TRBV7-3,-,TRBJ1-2,CASSPAVNYGYTF,TGTGCCAGCAGCCCTGCAGTTAACTATGGCTACACCTTC
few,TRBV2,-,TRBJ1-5,CASSVGQVSNQPQHF,TGTGCCAGCAGTGTGGGGCAGGTTAGCAATCAGCCCCAGCATTTT
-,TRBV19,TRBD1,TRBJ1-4,CASSGTGRGEKLFF,TGTGCCAGTAGTGGGACAGGGCGCGGTGAAAAACTGTTTTTT
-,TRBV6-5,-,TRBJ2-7,CASSYRTDEQYF,TGTGCCAGCAGTTACAGGACAGATGAGCAGTACTTC
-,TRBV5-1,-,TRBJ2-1,CASSLGGGQWNEQFF,TGCGCCAGCAGTCTTGGTGGGGGGCAATGGAATGAGCAGTTCTTC
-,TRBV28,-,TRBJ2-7,CASSLKPYEQYF,TGTGCCAGCAGTTTAAAGCCCTACGAGCAGTACTTC
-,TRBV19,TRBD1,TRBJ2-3,CASSEKTGWSDTQYF,TGTGCCAGTAGTGAGAAGACAGGGTGGTCAGATACGCAGTATTTT
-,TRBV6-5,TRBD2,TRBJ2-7,CASRPSGLAIHEQYF,TGTGCCAGCAGACCCTCGGGACTAGCCATCCACGAGCAGTACTTC
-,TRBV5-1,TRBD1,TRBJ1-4,CASSVQGAVNEKLFF,TGCGCCAGCAGCGTACAGGGGGCGGTTAATGAAAAACTGTTTTTT
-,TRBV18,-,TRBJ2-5,CASSPYSSKETQYF,TGTGCCAGCTCACCATACAGCTCCAAAGAGACCCAGTACTTC
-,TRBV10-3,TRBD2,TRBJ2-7,CAISESTSVSYEQYF,TGTGCCATCAGTGAGTCGACTAGCGTCTCCTACGAGCAGTACTTC
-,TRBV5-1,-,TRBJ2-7,CASSQAGSEQYF,TGCGCCAGCAGCCAGGCAGGGAGCGAGCAGTACTTC
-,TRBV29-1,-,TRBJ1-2,CSVGQGIGYTF,TGCAGCGTTGGGCAGGGTATCGGTTACACCTTC
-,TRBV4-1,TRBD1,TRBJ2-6,CASSQDSRQGGSWSGANVLTF,TGCGCCAGCAGCCAAGACTCTCGACAGGGGGGGAGTTGGTCTGGGGCCAACGTCCTGACTTTC
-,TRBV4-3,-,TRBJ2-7,CASSQDRVSSYEQYF,TGCGCCAGCAGCCAAGACAGGGTAAGCTCCTACGAGCAGTACTTC
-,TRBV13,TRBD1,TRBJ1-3,CATEPGTAPSGNTIYF,TGTGCCACCGAACCCGGGACAGCACCCTCTGGAAACACCATATATTTT
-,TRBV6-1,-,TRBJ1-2,CASSELGRIEDYTF,TGTGCCAGCAGTGAACTGGGGCGGATCGAGGACTACACCTTC
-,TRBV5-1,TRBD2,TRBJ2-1,CASSLTTSGGSYNEQFF,TGCGCCAGCAGCTTAACGACTAGCGGGGGGTCCTACAATGAGCAGTTCTTC
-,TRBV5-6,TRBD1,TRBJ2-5,CASHGTGAGQTQYF,TGTGCCAGCCATGGGACAGGGGCGGGGCAGACCCAGTACTTC
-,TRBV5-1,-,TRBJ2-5,CASSSLLEETQYF,TGCGCCAGCAGCTCCTTACTAGAAGAGACCCAGTACTTC
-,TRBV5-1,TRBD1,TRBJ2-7,CASSGDRGHEQYF,TGCGCCAGCAGCGGGGACAGGGGGCACGAGCAGTACTTC